This TCR beta chain was documented in a study of T-cell reconstitution after alpha-beta-depleted transplantation in children. The library targeted TCRbeta and was prepared with unique molecular identifiers. TCRdb reprocessed the PCR reads via MiXCR and lists one record per CDR3 protein. This table has about 500,000 distinct CDR3 sequences, around a third appearing once. This CDR3 has 13 residues. Per the germline V gene, CDR1 is MNHEY and CDR2 is SVGAGI. With 8 bases removed from V and 2 bases from J, the gap between germline ends came to 13 bases. The chain carries TRBV6-5 and TRBJ2-7, with D unclear. Here the sequenced sample was PBMCs from the stem cell graft donor, taken from the stem cell graft. This sequence was found in a human donor who donated a stem cell graft to a child with aplastic anemia. CDR3 coding DNA: TGTGCCAGCGCAATCGGCCAGACCTACGAGCAGTACGTC. Translation: CASAIGQTYEQYV.